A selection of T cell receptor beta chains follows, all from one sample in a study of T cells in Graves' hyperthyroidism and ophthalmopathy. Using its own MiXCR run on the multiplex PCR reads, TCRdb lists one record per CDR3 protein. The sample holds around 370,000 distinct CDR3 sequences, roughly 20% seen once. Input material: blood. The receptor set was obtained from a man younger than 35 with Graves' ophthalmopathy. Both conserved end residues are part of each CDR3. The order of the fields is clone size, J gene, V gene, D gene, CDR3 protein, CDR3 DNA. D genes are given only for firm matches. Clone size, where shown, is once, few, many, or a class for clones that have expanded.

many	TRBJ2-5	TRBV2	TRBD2	CASSELRLAGGKKETQYF	TGTGCCAGCAGTGAACTTCGACTAGCGGGGGGCAAGAAAGAGACCCAGTACTTC
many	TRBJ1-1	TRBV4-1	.	CASSDERPEAFF	TGCGCCAGCAGCGATGAAAGACCCGAAGCTTTCTTT
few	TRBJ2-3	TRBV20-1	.	CSLSGPYTDTQYF	TGCAGTCTCTCTGGACCTTACACAGATACGCAGTATTTT
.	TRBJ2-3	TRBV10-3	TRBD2	CAISGIGSGATDTQYF	TGTGCCATCAGTGGCATCGGTAGCGGGGCTACAGATACGCAGTATTTT
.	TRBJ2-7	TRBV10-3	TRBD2	CATGGIKSYEQYF	TGTGCTACGGGGGGTATAAAGTCCTACGAGCAGTACTTC
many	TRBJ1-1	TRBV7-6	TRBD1	CASSLTGFNTEAFF	TGTGCCAGCAGCTTGACAGGGTTCAACACTGAAGCTTTCTTT
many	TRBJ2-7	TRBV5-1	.	CASSLGWSGRSSYEQYF	TGCGCCAGCAGCTTGGGGTGGAGCGGGCGGAGCTCCTACGAGCAGTACTTC
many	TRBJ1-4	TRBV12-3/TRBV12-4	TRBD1	CASSQSGTGGEKLFF	TGTGCCAGCAGCCAATCCGGGACAGGGGGTGAAAAACTGTTTTTT
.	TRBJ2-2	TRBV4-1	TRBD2	CASSPPGLANTGELFF	TGCGCCAGCAGCCCGCCGGGACTAGCGAACACCGGGGAGCTGTTTTTT
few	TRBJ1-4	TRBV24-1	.	CATSPGGDEKLFF	TGTGCCACCAGCCCTGGGGGGGATGAAAAACTGTTTTTT
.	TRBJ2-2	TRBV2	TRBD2	CASRPTSGGAIGELFF	TGTGCCAGCAGGCCCACTAGCGGGGGGGCAATCGGGGAGCTGTTTTTT
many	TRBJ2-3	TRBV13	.	CASSTPGAEDTQYF	TGTGCCAGCAGCACCCCCGGGGCCGAAGATACGCAGTATTTT
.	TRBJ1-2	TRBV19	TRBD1	CASSSGQDAYNYGYTF	TGTGCCAGTAGTAGCGGACAGGACGCTTATAACTATGGCTACACCTTC
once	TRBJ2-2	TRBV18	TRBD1	CASSPRLQGVHLNTGELFF	TGTGCCAGCTCACCACGGTTACAGGGGGTCCACCTGAACACCGGGGAGCTGTTTTTT
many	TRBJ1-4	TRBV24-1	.	CATSDSETGEKLFF	TGTGCCACCAGTGATTCGGAGACAGGCGAAAAACTGTTTTTT
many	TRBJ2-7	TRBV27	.	CASSSPPRHSYEQYF	TGTGCCAGCAGTTCCCCCCCGAGACACTCCTACGAGCAGTACTTC
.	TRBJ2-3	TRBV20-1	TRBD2	CSARDQWGDYTDTQYF	TGCAGTGCTAGAGATCAATGGGGGGACTACACAGATACGCAGTATTTT
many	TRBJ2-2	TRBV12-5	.	CASGLSANTGELFF	TGTGCTAGTGGTTTGAGCGCGAACACCGGGGAGCTGTTTTTT
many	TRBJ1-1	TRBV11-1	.	CASSLTRARSAEAFF	TGTGCCAGCAGCTTAACACGGGCGAGGTCCGCTGAAGCTTTCTTT
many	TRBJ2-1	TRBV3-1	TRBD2	CASSQAFTSGGNEQFF	TGTGCCAGCAGCCAAGCGTTTACTAGCGGGGGCAATGAGCAGTTCTTC
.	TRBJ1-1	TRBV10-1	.	CASSLSAGTEAFF	TGCGCCAGCAGTCTTTCTGCCGGTACTGAAGCTTTCTTT
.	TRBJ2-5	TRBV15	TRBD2	CATSRGGGLGRQETQYF	TGTGCCACCAGCAGAGGGGGGGGACTAGGGCGACAAGAGACCCAGTACTTC
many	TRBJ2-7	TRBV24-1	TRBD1	CATSDGDSHEQYF	TGTGCCACCAGTGATGGGGACAGCCACGAGCAGTACTTC
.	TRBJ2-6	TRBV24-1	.	CATSSLAGSGPSGANVLTF	TGTGCCACCAGTTCTCTTGCGGGGTCAGGCCCCTCTGGGGCCAACGTCCTGACTTTC
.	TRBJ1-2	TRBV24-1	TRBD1	CATSDPTGGNYGYTF	TGTGCCACCAGTGACCCGACAGGGGGCAACTATGGCTACACCTTC
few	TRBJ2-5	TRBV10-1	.	CASSDPDSGETQYF	TGCGCCAGCAGTGACCCGGACAGCGGGGAGACCCAGTACTTC
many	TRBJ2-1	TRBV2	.	CASSPHGEQFF	TGTGCCAGCAGTCCCCACGGAGAGCAGTTCTTC
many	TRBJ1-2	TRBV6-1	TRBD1	CASIPGQGGLYGYTF	TGTGCCAGCATCCCCGGACAGGGAGGACTCTATGGCTACACCTTC
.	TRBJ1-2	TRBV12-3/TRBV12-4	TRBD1	CASRARDRRGYTF	TGTGCCAGCAGAGCCCGGGACAGAAGAGGCTACACCTTC
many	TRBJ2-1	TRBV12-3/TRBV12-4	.	CASSLRSGNEQFF	TGTGCCAGCAGTCTCCGCAGTGGGAATGAGCAGTTCTTC
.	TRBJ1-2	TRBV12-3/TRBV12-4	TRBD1	CGSTEDRGYGYTF	TGTGGCAGCACCGAGGACAGGGGGTATGGCTACACCTTC
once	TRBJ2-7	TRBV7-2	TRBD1	CAGTDPGQGSSYEQYF	TGTGCCGGCACCGACCCCGGACAGGGGAGCTCCTACGAGCAGTACTTC
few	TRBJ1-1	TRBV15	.	CATSRDDQNTEAFF	TGTGCCACCAGCAGAGATGACCAGAACACTGAAGCTTTCTTT
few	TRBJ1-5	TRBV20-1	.	CSASPFSDQPQHF	TGCAGTGCTAGTCCCTTTTCGGATCAGCCCCAGCATTTT
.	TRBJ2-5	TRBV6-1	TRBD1	CASSDRGQGETQYF	TGTGCCAGCAGTGACAGGGGGCAGGGGGAGACCCAGTACTTC
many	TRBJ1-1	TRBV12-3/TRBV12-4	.	CASTDPAEAFF	TGTGCCAGCACTGACCCTGCTGAAGCTTTCTTT
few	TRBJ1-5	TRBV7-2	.	CASSLAPLVTTQPQHF	TGTGCCAGCAGCTTAGCCCCCTTAGTTACAACTCAGCCCCAGCATTTT
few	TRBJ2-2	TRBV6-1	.	CASNQGGAPTGELFF	TGTGCCAGCAACCAGGGGGGGGCCCCAACCGGGGAGCTGTTTTTT
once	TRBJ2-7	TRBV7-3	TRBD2	CASSETGTSGGVEQYF	TGTGCCAGCAGCGAAACCGGGACTAGCGGGGGAGTCGAGCAGTACTTC
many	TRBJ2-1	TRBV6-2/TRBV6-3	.	CASSLEAPFGEQFF	TGTGCCAGCAGTTTAGAGGCTCCATTCGGTGAGCAGTTCTTC